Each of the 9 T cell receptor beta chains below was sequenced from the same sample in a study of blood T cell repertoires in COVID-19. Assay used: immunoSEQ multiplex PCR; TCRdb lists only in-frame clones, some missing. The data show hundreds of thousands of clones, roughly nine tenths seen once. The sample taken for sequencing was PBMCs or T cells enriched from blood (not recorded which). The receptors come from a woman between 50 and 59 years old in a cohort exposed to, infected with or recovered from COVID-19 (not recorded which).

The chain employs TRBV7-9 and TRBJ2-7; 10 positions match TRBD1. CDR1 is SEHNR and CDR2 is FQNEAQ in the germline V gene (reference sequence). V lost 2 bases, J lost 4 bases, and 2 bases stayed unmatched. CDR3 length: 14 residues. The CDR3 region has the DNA TGTGCCAGCAGCTTACCGGGACAGGGGTACGAGCAGTACTTC. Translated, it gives CASSLPGQGYEQYF.

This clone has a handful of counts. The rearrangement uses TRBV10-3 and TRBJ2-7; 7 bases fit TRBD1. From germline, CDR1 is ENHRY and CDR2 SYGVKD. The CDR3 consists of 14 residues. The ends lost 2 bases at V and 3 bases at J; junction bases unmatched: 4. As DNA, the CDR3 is TGTGCCATCAGTGAGGATTGGACAGGCTACGAGCAGTACTTC. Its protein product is CAISEDWTGYEQYF.

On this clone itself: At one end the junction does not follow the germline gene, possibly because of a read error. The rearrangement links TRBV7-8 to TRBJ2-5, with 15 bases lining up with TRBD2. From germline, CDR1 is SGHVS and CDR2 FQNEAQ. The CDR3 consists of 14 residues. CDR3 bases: TGTGCCAGCAGCTTCGGACTAGCGGGGGGGCCGCAGCACTTC. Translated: CASSFGLAGGPQHF.

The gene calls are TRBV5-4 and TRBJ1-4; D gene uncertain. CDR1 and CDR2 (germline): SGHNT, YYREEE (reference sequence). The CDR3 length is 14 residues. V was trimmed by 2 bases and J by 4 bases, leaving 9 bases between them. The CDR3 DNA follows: TGTGCCAGCAGCTTTGGAGGGAGTAATGAAAAACTGTTTTTT. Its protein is CASSFGGSNEKLFF.

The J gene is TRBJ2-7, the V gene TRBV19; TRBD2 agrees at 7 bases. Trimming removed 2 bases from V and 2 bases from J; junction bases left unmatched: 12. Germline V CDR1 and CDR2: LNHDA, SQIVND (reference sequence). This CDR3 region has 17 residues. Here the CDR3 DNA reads TGTGCCAGTAGTATAAAGTTTGGGCGGGGGTCTACCTACGAGCAGTACTTC. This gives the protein CASSIKFGRGSTYEQYF.

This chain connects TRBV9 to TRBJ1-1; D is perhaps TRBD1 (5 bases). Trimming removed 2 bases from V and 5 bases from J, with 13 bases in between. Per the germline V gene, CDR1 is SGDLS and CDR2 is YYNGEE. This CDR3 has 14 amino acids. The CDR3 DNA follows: TGTGCCAGCAGCGTCGGCAGGGTAGGGACTGAAGCTTTCTTT. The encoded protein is CASSVGRVGTEAFF.

CDR3 in amino acids: CASSLRGDVDEQYF. CDR3 bases: TGTGCCAGCAGCCTTCGCGGGGACGTGGACGAGCAGTACTTC. This chain connects TRBV7-2 to TRBJ2-7, with D possibly matching TRBD2 (6 bases). Between the trimmed V and J ends, which lost 5 bases and 5 bases, there was a span of 16 bases. The germline CDR1 and CDR2 sequences are SGHTA and FQGNSA. The CDR3 is made up of 14 amino acids.

For the CDR3, the DNA is TGTGCCAGCTCACCTCGGACAGACTATGGCTACACCTTC. This sequence encodes CASSPRTDYGYTF. V and J are TRBV18 and TRBJ1-2, with D perhaps matching TRBD1 (6 bases). Trimming shortened V by 3 bases and J by 3 bases, and 8 bases separated the two germline ends. Germline V gene data show CDR1 as KGHSH and CDR2 as LQKENI. This CDR3 spans 13 amino acids.

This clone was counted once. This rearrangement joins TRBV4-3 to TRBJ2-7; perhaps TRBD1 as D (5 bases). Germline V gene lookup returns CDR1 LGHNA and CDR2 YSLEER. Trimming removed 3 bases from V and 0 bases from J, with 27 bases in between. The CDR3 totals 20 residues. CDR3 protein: CASSQGSWGDAARSSYEQYF. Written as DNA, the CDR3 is TGCGCCAGCAGCCAGGGGTCCTGGGGCGACGCCGCGAGAAGCTCCTACGAGCAGTACTTC.